A selection of T cell receptor beta chains follows, all from one sample in a study of cytomegalovirus exposure and HLA in healthy donors. The method was immunoSEQ multiplex PCR; TCRdb's version includes in-frame clones alone and lacks a portion of them. The repertoire holds some 130,000 clones, with 89% as singletons. Sample: PBMCs. The source is a woman between 18 and 30 years old in good health and CMV-seronegative. The CDR3 runs from the conserved cysteine through the conserved F or W. The order of the fields is J gene, V gene, CDR3 protein.

TRBJ1-2 TRBV19 CASTGLLQSYGYTF
TRBJ1-1 TRBV27 CASSYQMNTEAFF
TRBJ2-7 TRBV2 CASSLGTAYEQYF
TRBJ1-1 TRBV11-2 CASSLWRKNTEAFF
TRBJ2-6 TRBV19 CASAGTGANVLTF
TRBJ2-1 TRBV27 CASSALAGGYNEQFF
TRBJ2-7 TRBV27 CASSARTGYYEQYF
TRBJ2-7 TRBV5-1 CASSSTGTGGEQYF
TRBJ2-7 TRBV5-1 CASSLVLAGSYEQYF
TRBJ1-4 TRBV7-6 CASSLAGTGGEKLFF
TRBJ2-3 TRBV7-9 CASSTDSRSWDTQYF
TRBJ2-2 TRBV19 CASSHPHQTGPPGELFF
TRBJ1-6 TRBV5-4 CASIPEGQPHSPLHF
TRBJ1-2 TRBV7-9 CASSLSGDSNYGYTF
TRBJ2-7 TRBV6-6 CASSRGDRGYEQYF
TRBJ2-1 TRBV9 CASSVWTSGGNEQFF
TRBJ1-4 TRBV10-3 CAISGRVGEKLFF
TRBJ2-7 TRBV14 CASSQFGEQYF
TRBJ1-4 TRBV5-1 CASSQSGATNEKLFF
TRBJ1-2 TRBV6-6 CASSSQGLNYGYTF
TRBJ2-5 TRBV9 CASSVDPGLAGEETQYF
TRBJ2-1 TRBV11-3 CASSLGSGGLPYNEQFF
TRBJ1-1 TRBV6-5 CASSYDGLPSEAFF
TRBJ2-7 TRBV7-9 CASSYTGYEQYF
TRBJ2-1 TRBV4-1 CASSQGPGSSYNEQFF
TRBJ2-2 TRBV9 CASSVEAPTSGVTGELFF
TRBJ2-7 TRBV29-1 CSVGGGGTYEQYF
TRBJ1-1 TRBV7-9 CASSLGGGAEAFF
TRBJ1-1 TRBV2 CARGLGQGGTEAFF
TRBJ2-3 TRBV27 CATRTGQITDTQYF
TRBJ1-5 TRBV11-2 CASSPHYGGNQPQHF
TRBJ2-3 TRBV27 CASRLRGGPFFTDTQYF
TRBJ2-5 TRBV5-6 CASSLAWDSGTPETQYF
TRBJ1-5 TRBV5-1 CASSLGGANSNQPQHF
TRBJ2-2 TRBV27 CASSLWSLAGGPTGELFF
TRBJ2-1 TRBV5-1 CASSLSGPGNEQFF
TRBJ1-1 TRBV21-1 CASSKARQGNTEAFF